The 25 T cell receptor beta chains below come from one sample, sequenced in a study of cytomegalovirus exposure and HLA in healthy donors. Researchers ran the PCR with 60 Vbeta and 13 Jbeta primers. Here immunoSEQ multiplex PCR was the method, and the copy in TCRdb shows in-frame clones only, minus some. The table lists some 96,000 clones, about 72% of them singletons. What was sequenced was PBMCs. These TCRs come from a woman in her sixties in good health and CMV-seropositive.

The V call is TRBV2, the J call TRBJ1-1; perhaps TRBD1 as D (5 bases). Germline-derived CDR1 and CDR2 are SNHLY and FYNNEI. CDR3 size: 11 residues. Trimming took off 11 bases at V and 4 bases at J, with 11 bases between the two ends. The chain's CDR3 is CAGQGGTEAFF. The CDR3 region has the DNA TGTGCCGGTCAGGGTGGCACTGAAGCTTTCTTT.

The chain couples TRBV29-1 to TRBJ1-1; TRBD1 matches at 9 bases. J gave up 1 base and V 4 bases, and 4 bases lay outside the gene matches. The CDR3 is made up of 14 amino acids. CDR1 and CDR2 (germline): SQVTM, ANQGSEA. For the CDR3, the DNA is TGCAGCGTTGGCTACAGGGGGCAGAACACTGAAGCTTTCTTT. Translation gives CSVGYRGQNTEAFF. The full variable domain, in which reference TRBV29-1 and TRBJ1-1 provide the parts outside the CDR3, is SAVISQKPSRDICQRGTSLTIQCQVDSQVTMMFWYRQQPGQSLTLIATANQGSEATYESGFVIDKFPISRPNLTFSTLTVSNMSPEDSSIYLCSVGYRGQNTEAFFGQGTRLTVV.

This chain links TRBV19 with TRBJ2-5; 8 bases map to TRBD1. The J call is in doubt because the DNA end fits TRBJ2-7 better. Germline values: CDR1 LNHDA, CDR2 SQIVND (reference sequence). This CDR3 contains 13 residues. In DNA form, the CDR3 reads TGTGCCAGTAGCTCGGGACAGGACTACGAGCAGTACTTC. Its translation is CASSSGQDYEQYF.

In its sample, this clone was seen a few times. The rearrangement uses TRBV28 and TRBJ2-7; 8 nucleotides align to TRBD2. J was trimmed by 0 bases and V by 5 bases; bases with no gene match: 15. Germline V gene lookup returns CDR1 MDHEN and CDR2 SYDVKM. The CDR3 spans 18 residues. CDR3 sequence reads: CASSPLGVAGMSSYEQYF. The DNA for the CDR3 is TGTGCCAGCAGTCCCCTCGGGGTAGCGGGGATGAGCTCCTACGAGCAGTACTTC. Full variable domain (outside the CDR3, taken from reference TRBV28 and TRBJ2-7): DVKVTQSSRYLVKRTGEKVFLECVQDMDHENMFWYRQDPGLGLRLIYFSYDVKMKEKGDIPEGYSVSREKKERFSLILESASTNQTSMYLCASSPLGVAGMSSYEQYFGPGTRLTVT.

The chain combines TRBV9 with TRBJ2-5, with a possible D match to TRBD2 (6 bases). V gave up 4 bases and J gave up 2 bases, with 12 bases separating them. The CDR3 runs to 14 residues. Germline values: CDR1 SGDLS, CDR2 YYNGEE. CDR3 coding DNA: TGTGCCAGCAGCCCTCGGGAGATACAAGAGACCCAGTACTTC. Its translation is CASSPREIQETQYF.

The chain joins TRBV9 to TRBJ1-3; TRBD1 aligns across 8 bases. Germline V gene lookup returns CDR1 SGDLS and CDR2 YYNGEE. V lost 4 bases and J lost 4; bases outside the gene matches: 13. The CDR3 length is 17 residues. In nucleotides, the CDR3 is TGTGCCAGCAGCACATCCGGGACAGGAGCCACCGGAAACACCATATATTTT. Amino acid sequence: CASSTSGTGATGNTIYF.

The chain links TRBV28 to TRBJ2-3, with 8 bases that match TRBD1. Germline CDR1 MDHEN, CDR2 SYDVKM. The ends lost 7 bases at V and 2 bases at J; junction bases unmatched: 14. The CDR3 consists of 17 residues. The CDR3 DNA reads TGTGCCAGCACCTCGAATAAAGACAGGGGCGCCACAGATACGCAGTATTTT. Protein: CASTSNKDRGATDTQYF. Full variable domain (outside the CDR3, taken from reference TRBV28 and TRBJ2-3): DVKVTQSSRYLVKRTGEKVFLECVQDMDHENMFWYRQDPGLGLRLIYFSYDVKMKEKGDIPEGYSVSREKKERFSLILESASTNQTSMYLCASTSNKDRGATDTQYFGPGTRLTVL.

The CDR3 region is CSVGSSAYNEQFF. In nucleotides, the CDR3 is TGCAGCGTCGGTAGCTCAGCCTACAATGAGCAGTTCTTC. This chain links TRBV29-1 with TRBJ2-1; D ambiguous. V was pared by 6 bases and J by 2 bases, with 11 bases between. The CDR3 sequence is 13 residues long. The V gene's germline CDR1 is SQVTM and CDR2 ANQGSEA.

This chain uses TRBV9 with TRBJ2-7; 9 bases map to TRBD2. The CDR3 is 14 residues long. The germline gives CDR1 SGDLS, CDR2 YYNGEE. V dropped 2 bases and J dropped 6; count of bases not matched to a gene: 6. CDR3 sequence reads: CASSVSGSPLEQYF. The CDR3, as DNA: TGTGCCAGCAGCGTTAGCGGGAGTCCGCTCGAGCAGTACTTC.

This chain connects TRBV4-1 to TRBJ2-1; TRBD2 agrees at 13 bases. CDR1 is MGHRA, CDR2 YSYEKL, per germline. This CDR3 has 14 residues. J was trimmed by 8 bases and V by 5 bases; bases with no gene match: 3. Written as DNA, the CDR3 is TGCGCCAGCAGCGGACTAGCGGGAGAATATGAGCAGTTCTTC. As protein: CASSGLAGEYEQFF.

This clone was recorded once. The CDR3 sequence: CASSPRGGNEKLFF. CDR3 DNA: TGTGCCAGCAGCCCCCGGGGGGGTAATGAAAAACTGTTTTTT. J is TRBJ1-4 and V is TRBV13, with a tentative D call TRBD1 (5 bases). CDR1 PRHDT and CDR2 FYEKMQ come from the germline V gene (reference sequence). The CDR3 sequence is 14 residues long. V was shortened by 5 bases and J by 4 bases, with 11 bases between the two germline ends.

A single count supports this clone. The V gene is TRBV30, the J gene TRBJ2-7; TRBD2 matches 9 bases. The CDR3 spans 14 residues. The germline V gene encodes CDR1 GTSNPN and CDR2 SVGIG (reference sequence). V shed 4 bases, J shed 6 bases, and the junction held 10 bases outside the gene matches. Here the CDR3 reads CAWIPGSGSREQYF. In DNA form, the CDR3 reads TGTGCCTGGATACCTGGTAGCGGGAGCCGCGAGCAGTACTTC.

The CDR3 DNA is TGTGCCAGCAGCCCGCCGGGACTAGCGGGGGAGACCCAGTACTTC. The encoded protein is CASSPPGLAGETQYF. V is TRBV5-4 and J is TRBJ2-5; TRBD2 matches at 13 bases. The CDR3 is 15 residues long. Trimming took 4 bases from V and 5 from J; bases not matched to a gene: 5. The germline gives CDR1 SGHNT, CDR2 YYREEE (reference sequence).

The CDR3 loop is CASSPGTSKNTGELFF. The CDR3 DNA reads TGTGCCAGCAGCCCCGGGACTAGCAAGAACACCGGGGAGCTGTTTTTT. The chain recombines TRBV7-9 with TRBJ2-2; 9 nucleotides agree with TRBD2. This CDR3 has 16 residues. V was clipped by 5 bases and J by 1 base; unmatched bases: 5. In germline, CDR1 is SEHNR, CDR2 FQNEAQ (reference sequence).

This clone has a handful of counts. The chain employs TRBV19 and TRBJ1-5, with D unclear. Germline V gene data show CDR1 as LNHDA and CDR2 as SQIVND (reference sequence). Trimming removed 5 bases from V and 5 bases from J, with 10 bases in between. The CDR3 covers 13 residues. This CDR3 is CASSYRVYQPQHF. In nucleotides, the CDR3 is TGTGCCAGTAGTTACCGGGTTTATCAGCCCCAGCATTTT.

V usage is TRBV25-1 and J usage is TRBJ1-2, with D tentatively TRBD1 (6 bases). V lost 8 bases, J lost 8 bases, and 12 bases lay in between. The CDR3 is 11 residues long. Germline V gene lookup returns CDR1 MGHDK and CDR2 SYGVNS. The CDR3 sequence: CASCGGGGYTF. CDR3 nucleotides: TGTGCCAGCTGTGGGGGCGGAGGCTACACCTTC.

The rearrangement links TRBV2 to TRBJ2-3; 10 nucleotides line up with TRBD2. Looked up from germline, CDR1 is SNHLY and CDR2 is FYNNEI. CDR3 size: 16 residues. V lost 8 bases and J lost 2; bases outside the gene matches: 10. CDR3 in DNA: TGTGCCAGCGCCCCCGGGCTAGCGGGAGACACAGATACGCAGTATTTT. The encoded protein is CASAPGLAGDTDTQYF. Full variable domain (remainder filled in from reference TRBV2 and TRBJ2-3): EPEVTQTPSHQVTQMGQEVILRCVPISNHLYFYWYRQILGQKVEFLVSFYNNEISEKSEIFDDQFSVERPDGSNFTLKIRSTKLEDSAMYFCASAPGLAGDTDTQYFGPGTRLTVL.

This clone is classed as medium-sized (0.01 to 0.1%). V is TRBV7-9 and J is TRBJ2-7, with TRBD1 matching 9 bases. With V trimmed by 4 bases and J by 2 bases, 6 bases remained unmatched. This CDR3 is built from 15 residues. Germline CDR1 SEHNR, CDR2 FQNEAQ (reference sequence). The CDR3 bases are TGTGCCAGCAGCTCGGTCCGGGACAGGGCCTACGAGCAGTACTTC. The encoded protein is CASSSVRDRAYEQYF. The full variable domain, its missing parts supplied by reference TRBV7-9 and TRBJ2-7, is DTGVSQNPRHKITKRGQNVTFRCDPISEHNRLYWYRQTLGQGPEFLTYFQNEAQLEKSRLLSDRFSAERPKGSFSTLEIQRTEQGDSAMYLCASSSVRDRAYEQYFGPGTRLTVT.

The chain has TRBV29-1 and TRBJ1-6; D might be TRBD1 (5 bases). The CDR3 covers 13 residues. Germline CDR1 SQVTM, CDR2 ANQGSEA. Between the trimmed V and J ends, which lost 6 bases and 7 bases, there was a span of 13 bases. The CDR3 protein is CSVRDRGNSPLHF. The CDR3 DNA sequence: TGCAGCGTGCGGGACCGGGGGAATTCACCCCTCCACTTT.

As for this clone: At one of its ends the junction is not consistent with the germline gene, which may arise from a read error. The chain couples TRBV7-9 to TRBJ2-3; D might be TRBD2 (5 bases). This CDR3 spans 16 amino acids. In germline, CDR1 is SEHNR, CDR2 FQNEAQ (reference sequence). In DNA form, the CDR3 reads TGTTCCAGCAGCCAGTCGTGGGCGGGCTTCACAGATACGCAGTATTTT. Its protein is CSSSQSWAGFTDTQYF.

The chain uses TRBV5-1 and TRBJ2-5, with a weak D call TRBD2 (6 bases). Trimming left V 1 base short and J 0 bases short, with 10 bases between. CDR3 length equals 15 residues. From germline, CDR1 is SGHRS and CDR2 YFSETQ. The CDR3 DNA is TGCGCCAGCAGCTTGCAACTAGCCAACCAAGAGACCCAGTACTTC. This sequence encodes CASSLQLANQETQYF.

The gene calls are TRBV19 and TRBJ2-3; D is undetermined. The germline V and J ends were trimmed by 3 bases and 5 bases, with 15 bases remaining between them. Germline values: CDR1 LNHDA, CDR2 SQIVND (reference sequence). The CDR3 sequence is 15 residues long. In DNA, the CDR3 is TGTGCCAGTAGTATTTCGGCCCTCCGAGGAGATACGCAGTATTTT. Amino acids: CASSISALRGDTQYF. The full variable domain, with the rest looked up from reference TRBV19 and TRBJ2-3, is DGGITQSPKYLFRKEGQNVTLSCEQNLNHDAMYWYRQDPGQGLRLIYYSQIVNDFQKGDIAEGYSVSREKKESFPLTVTSAQKNPTAFYLCASSISALRGDTQYFGPGTRLTVL.

The chain uses TRBV15 and TRBJ2-1, with TRBD2 matching over 9 bases. V lost 1 base and J lost 3; bases outside the gene matches: 10. Germline-derived CDR1 and CDR2 are LNHNV and YYDKDF (reference sequence). The CDR3 loop spans 18 amino acids. CDR3 protein: CATSRALWAGGFYNEQFF. CDR3 DNA: TGTGCCACCAGCAGAGCTCTTTGGGCGGGAGGGTTCTACAATGAGCAGTTCTTC.

The rearrangement links TRBV5-8 to TRBJ1-1; D is unresolved. V dropped 1 base and J dropped 3 bases, with 4 bases sitting between them. The CDR3 consists of 12 residues. Germline V gives CDR1 SGHTS, CDR2 YDEGEE. The chain's CDR3 is CASSLQYTEAFF. The CDR3 region has the DNA TGTGCCAGCAGCTTGCAGTACACTGAAGCTTTCTTT.

J is TRBJ1-3 and V is TRBV6-5; D gene unclear. V was trimmed by 4 bases and J by 2 bases, leaving 6 bases between them. CDR3 size: 13 residues. Germline V gene sequence: CDR1 MNHEY, CDR2 SVGAGI. The CDR3 bases are TGTGCCAGCAGTTTAGAGGCTGGAAACACCATATATTTT. Its translation: CASSLEAGNTIYF.